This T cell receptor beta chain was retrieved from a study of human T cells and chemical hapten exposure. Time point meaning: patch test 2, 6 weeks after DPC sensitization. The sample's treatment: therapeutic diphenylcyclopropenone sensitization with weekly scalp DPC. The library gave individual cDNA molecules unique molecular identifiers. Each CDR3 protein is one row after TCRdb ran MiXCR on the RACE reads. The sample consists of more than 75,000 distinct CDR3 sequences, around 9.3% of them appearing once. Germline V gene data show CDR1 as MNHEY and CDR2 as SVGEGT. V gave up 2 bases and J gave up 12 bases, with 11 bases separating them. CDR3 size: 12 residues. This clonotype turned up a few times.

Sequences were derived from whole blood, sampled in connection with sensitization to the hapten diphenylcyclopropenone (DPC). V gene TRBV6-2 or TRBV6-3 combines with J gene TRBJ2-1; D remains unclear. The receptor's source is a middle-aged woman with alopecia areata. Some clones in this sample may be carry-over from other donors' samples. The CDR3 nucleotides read TGTGCCAGCAGTTACGACATAATGGGGCAGTTCTTC. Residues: CASSYDIMGQFF.